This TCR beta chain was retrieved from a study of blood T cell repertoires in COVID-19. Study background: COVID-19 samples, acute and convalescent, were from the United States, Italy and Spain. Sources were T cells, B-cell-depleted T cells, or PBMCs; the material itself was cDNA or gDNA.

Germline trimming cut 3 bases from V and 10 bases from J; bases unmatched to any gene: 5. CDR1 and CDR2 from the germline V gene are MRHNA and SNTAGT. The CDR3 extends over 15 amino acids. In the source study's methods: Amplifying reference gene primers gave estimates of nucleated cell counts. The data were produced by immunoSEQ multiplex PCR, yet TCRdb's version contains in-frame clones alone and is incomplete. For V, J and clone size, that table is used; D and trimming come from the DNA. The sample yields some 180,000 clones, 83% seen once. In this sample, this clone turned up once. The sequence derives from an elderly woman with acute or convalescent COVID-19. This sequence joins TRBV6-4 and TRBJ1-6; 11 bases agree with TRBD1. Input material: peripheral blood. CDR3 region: CASSEWGQGGSPLHF. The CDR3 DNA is TGTGCCAGCAGTGAGTGGGGACAGGGGGGGTCACCCCTCCACTTT.